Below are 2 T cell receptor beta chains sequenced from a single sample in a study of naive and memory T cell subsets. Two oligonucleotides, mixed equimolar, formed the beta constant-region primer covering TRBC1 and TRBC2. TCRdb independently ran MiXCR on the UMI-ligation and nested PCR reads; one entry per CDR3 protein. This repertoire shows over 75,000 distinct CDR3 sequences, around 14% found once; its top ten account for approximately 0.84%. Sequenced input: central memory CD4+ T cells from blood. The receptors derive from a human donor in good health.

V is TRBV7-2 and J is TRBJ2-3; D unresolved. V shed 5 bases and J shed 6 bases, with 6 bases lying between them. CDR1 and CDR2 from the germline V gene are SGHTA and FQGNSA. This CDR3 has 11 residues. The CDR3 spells CASSTGDTQYF. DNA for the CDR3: TGTGCCAGCAGCACCGGGGATACGCAGTATTTT. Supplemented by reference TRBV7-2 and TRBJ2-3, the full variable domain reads GAGVSQSPSNKVTEKGKDVELRCDPISGHTALYWYRQSLGQGLEFLIYFQGNSAPDKSGLPSDRFSAERTGGSVSTLTIQRTQQEDSAVYLCASSTGDTQYFGPGTRLTVL.

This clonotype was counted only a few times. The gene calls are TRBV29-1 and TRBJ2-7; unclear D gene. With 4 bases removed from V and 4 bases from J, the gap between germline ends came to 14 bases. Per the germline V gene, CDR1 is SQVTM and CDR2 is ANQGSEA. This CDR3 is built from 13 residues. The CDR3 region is CSVVGSVGYEQYF. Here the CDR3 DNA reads TGCAGCGTTGTGGGAAGTGTGGGGTACGAGCAGTACTTC.